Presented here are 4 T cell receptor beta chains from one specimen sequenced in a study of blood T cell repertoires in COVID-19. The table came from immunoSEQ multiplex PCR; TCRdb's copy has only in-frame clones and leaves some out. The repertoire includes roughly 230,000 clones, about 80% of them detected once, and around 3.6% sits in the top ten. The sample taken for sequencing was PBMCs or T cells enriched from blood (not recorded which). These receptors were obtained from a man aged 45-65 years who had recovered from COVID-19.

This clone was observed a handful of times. The CDR3 DNA follows: TGTGCCAGCAGTGATTGGGGGCCCGGGGAGCTGTTTTTT. This codes for CASSDWGPGELFF. This chain connects TRBV2 to TRBJ2-2; possible D gene TRBD1, 6 bases. The CDR3 contains 13 residues. The germline V gene has CDR1 SNHLY and CDR2 FYNNEI. Between the trimmed V and J ends, which lost 3 bases and 6 bases, there was a span of 8 bases.

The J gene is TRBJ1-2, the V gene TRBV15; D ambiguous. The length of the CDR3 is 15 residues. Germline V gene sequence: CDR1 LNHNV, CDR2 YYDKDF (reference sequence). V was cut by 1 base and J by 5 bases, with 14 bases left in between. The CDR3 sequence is CATSRAGRRDYGYTF. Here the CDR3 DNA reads TGTGCCACCAGCAGAGCCGGGAGGAGGGATTATGGCTACACCTTC.

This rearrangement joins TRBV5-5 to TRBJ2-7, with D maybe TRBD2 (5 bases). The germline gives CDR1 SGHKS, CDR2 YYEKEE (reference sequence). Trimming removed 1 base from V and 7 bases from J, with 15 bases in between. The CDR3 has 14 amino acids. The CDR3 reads CASSLMGKTGEQYF. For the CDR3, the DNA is TGTGCCAGCAGCTTGATGGGAAAAACGGGGGAGCAGTACTTC. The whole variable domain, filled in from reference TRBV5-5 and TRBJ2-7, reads DAGVTQSPTHLIKTRGQQVTLRCSPISGHKSVSWYQQVLGQGPQFIFQYYEKEERGRGNFPDRFSARQFPNYSSELNVNALLLGDSALYLCASSLMGKTGEQYFGPGTRLTVT.

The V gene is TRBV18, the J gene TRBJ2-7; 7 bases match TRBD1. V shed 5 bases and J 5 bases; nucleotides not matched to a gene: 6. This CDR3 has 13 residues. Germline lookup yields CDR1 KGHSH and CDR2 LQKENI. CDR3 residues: CASSSRQGDEQYF. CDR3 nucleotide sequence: TGTGCCAGCTCATCCAGACAGGGTGACGAGCAGTACTTC.